Listed below are T cell receptor beta chains from one sample, sequenced in a study of identical twins. TCRdb re-derived calls from the 5' RACE reads in MiXCR, one entry per CDR3 protein. The data hold approximately 230,000 distinct CDR3 sequences, with around 6.5% observed a single time. These data were also reused for a study on T cells expressing NK-cell markers.

Sequencing was carried out using CD8+ T cells sorted from blood. These receptor sequences come from a woman between 18 and 29 years old in good health. CDR3s include the opening cysteine and the closing phenylalanine or tryptophan. The order of the fields is J gene, clone size, V gene, D gene, CDR3 protein, CDR3 DNA. A D gene is named only where the DNA matches it firmly. Some rows mark clone size as missing; the rest say once, few, many or name a class of expanded clone.

>TRBJ2-3|many|TRBV7-9|.
CASSLAPDTQYF
TGTGCCAGCAGCTTAGCCCCAGATACGCAGTATTTT
>TRBJ2-1|many|TRBV3-1|.
CASSPTTGYNEQFF
TGTGCCAGCAGCCCGACGACAGGATACAATGAGCAGTTCTTC
>TRBJ1-1|few|TRBV9|.
CASSVGTSGVYTEAFF
TGTGCCAGCAGCGTAGGAACCTCGGGGGTGTACACTGAAGCTTTCTTT
>TRBJ2-1|.|TRBV6-2/TRBV6-3|.
CASRTSFEQFF
TGTGCCAGCAGAACTAGCTTTGAGCAGTTCTTC
>TRBJ2-2|many|TRBV3-1|TRBD2
CASSHISGGRTGELFF
TGTGCCAGCAGCCATATATCGGGGGGGCGTACCGGGGAGCTGTTTTTT
>TRBJ2-1|many|TRBV9|.
CASSFLGDEQFF
TGTGCCAGCAGCTTCCTCGGGGATGAGCAGTTCTTC
>TRBJ2-7|few|TRBV10-2|.
CASSDGVYEQYF
TGCGCCAGCAGTGATGGAGTCTACGAGCAGTACTTC
>TRBJ2-3|many|TRBV5-1|.
CASRTDEEQYF
TGCGCCAGCAGAACGGACGAGGAGCAGTATTTT
>TRBJ1-4|.|TRBV5-5|TRBD1
CASSQSGRGLENEKLFF
TGTGCCAGCAGCCAGTCAGGCAGGGGGCTAGAAAATGAAAAACTGTTTTTT
>TRBJ2-1|many|TRBV6-1|.
CASKDSSYNEQFF
TGTGCCAGCAAGGACAGCTCCTACAATGAGCAGTTCTTC
>TRBJ2-3|many|TRBV15|TRBD2
CATSPRVSGTGPLRGTQYF
TGTGCCACCAGCCCTCGAGTTAGCGGGACCGGCCCTCTTAGGGGGACGCAGTATTTT
>TRBJ2-3|few|TRBV11-2|TRBD2
CASSLNFGPGGNTDTQYF
TGTGCCAGCAGCTTAAATTTTGGACCGGGAGGGAACACAGATACGCAGTATTTT
>TRBJ2-1|many|TRBV24-1|TRBD1
CATSDRQGGGNEQFF
TGTGCCACCAGTGACCGACAGGGGGGAGGTAATGAGCAGTTCTTC
>TRBJ2-7|.|TRBV9|.
CASRGAGFEQYF
TGTGCCAGCAGAGGGGCTGGATTTGAGCAGTACTTC
>TRBJ2-3|many|TRBV29-1|TRBD1
CSVGGTDTTDTQYF
TGCAGCGTTGGTGGGACAGACACCACAGATACGCAGTATTTT
>TRBJ2-6|many|TRBV12-3/TRBV12-4|.
CASSPGHPSGANVLTF
TGTGCCAGCAGCCCGGGACATCCCTCTGGGGCCAACGTCCTGACTTTC
>TRBJ2-1|many|TRBV10-2|TRBD1
CASGTGDNNEQFF
TGCGCCAGCGGGACAGGGGATAACAATGAGCAGTTCTTC
>TRBJ2-1|.|TRBV10-2|.
CASSAASASTNNEQFF
TGCGCCAGCAGTGCCGCGTCAGCATCGACTAACAATGAGCAGTTCTTC
>TRBJ2-7|few|TRBV5-8|TRBD1
CASRPGQNYEQYF
TGTGCCAGCAGACCGGGACAGAACTACGAGCAGTACTTC
>TRBJ2-3|many|TRBV9|.
CASSVEGATDTQYF
TGTGCCAGCAGCGTCGAGGGTGCCACAGATACGCAGTATTTT
>TRBJ2-7|.|TRBV10-2|TRBD1
CASRNIGDRAYYEQYF
TGCGCCAGCAGGAATATAGGGGACAGGGCCTACTACGAGCAGTACTTC
>TRBJ1-2|.|TRBV4-2|.
CASSQERRGGDGYTF
TGTGCCAGCAGCCAAGAGCGAAGGGGAGGCGATGGCTACACCTTC
>TRBJ1-2|few|TRBV20-1|.
CSARVTNTF
TGCAGTGCTAGGGTTACCAACACCTTC
>TRBJ1-1|few|TRBV7-9|.
CASSLGYGVGTEAFF
TGTGCCAGCAGCTTAGGTTACGGGGTTGGCACTGAAGCTTTCTTT
>TRBJ2-1|many|TRBV7-8|TRBD2
CASSSRTRPYNEQFF
TGTGCCAGCAGCTCTAGGACTAGGCCCTACAATGAGCAGTTCTTC
>TRBJ2-5|few|TRBV6-2/TRBV6-3|TRBD2
CASSYLLAGDVEETQYF
TGTGCCAGCAGTTACCTGCTAGCGGGAGATGTGGAGGAGACCCAGTACTTC
>TRBJ1-1|many|TRBV20-1|.
CSASPAEPESTEAFF
TGCAGTGCTAGTCCCGCAGAGCCAGAGAGTACTGAAGCTTTCTTT
>TRBJ1-1|few|TRBV29-1|.
CSVERGNTEAFF
TGCAGCGTTGAAAGAGGGAACACTGAAGCTTTCTTT
>TRBJ2-7|many|TRBV5-1|.
CASSLQTGDYEQYF
TGCGCCAGCAGCTTGCAAACCGGGGACTACGAGCAGTACTTC
>TRBJ2-7|many|TRBV7-7|TRBD1
CASSPGQGYEQYF
TGTGCTAGCAGCCCAGGACAGGGCTACGAGCAGTACTTC
>TRBJ1-1|.|TRBV27|TRBD1
CASSQGQEAFF
TGTGCCAGCAGCCAAGGACAGGAGGCTTTCTTT
>TRBJ2-7|.|TRBV19|.
CASSIAGGQFYEQYF
TGTGCCAGTAGTATTGCGGGGGGACAGTTTTACGAGCAGTACTTC
>TRBJ2-7|many|TRBV5-6|.
CASSQGQPYEQYF
TGTGCCAGCAGCCAGGGACAACCGTACGAGCAGTACTTC
>TRBJ2-1|few|TRBV4-1|TRBD2
CASSRGILAGGLATEQFF
TGCGCCAGCAGCCGAGGTATCCTAGCGGGGGGACTAGCAACCGAGCAGTTCTTC
>TRBJ2-3|few|TRBV18|TRBD1
CASSVNRGRGDTQYF
TGTGCCAGCTCCGTTAACAGGGGGCGCGGAGATACGCAGTATTTT
>TRBJ2-1|few|TRBV3-1|.
CASSQTRGPQFF
TGTGCCAGCAGCCAGACGCGGGGGCCGCAGTTCTTC